The entry below gives a single T cell receptor beta chain sequence along with its context. About 10 milliliters of peripheral blood were drawn from each donor into EDTA-treated tubes. These data are taken from a study of blood T cells in healthy people across ages. Turning to the study itself: Capturing about one barcoded beta molecule per two T cells was achieved by template switching.

J was trimmed by 1 base and V by 6 bases; bases with no gene match: 1. The CDR3 consists of 14 residues. Germline CDR1 reads MNHEY; CDR2 reads SVGAGI. Primers used in a second PCR of roughly 7 to 11 cycles were a sample-barcoded 5' primer and a J-beta primer mix. TCRdb passed the 5' RACE reads through MiXCR, listing each CDR3 protein once. The data show some 1.8 million distinct CDR3 sequences, around 42% seen once. The receptor comes from a human donor in good health. Sequences were obtained from blood. The rearrangement links TRBV6-5 to TRBJ2-2; 8 bases map to TRBD2. The CDR3 DNA reads as TGTGCCAGCAGGAGCGGGAGGAACACCGGGGAGCTGTTTTTT. Translation: CASRSGRNTGELFF.